This TCR beta chain appears in the sequencing data of a study of cytomegalovirus exposure and HLA in healthy donors. With 60 Vbeta and 13 Jbeta primers, the PCR was carried out. The protocol was immunoSEQ multiplex PCR, while the TCRdb copy is restricted to in-frame clones and leaves out a portion. The sample includes some 200,000 clones, over 80% of them seen just once. Germline CDR1 is SGHVS and CDR2 is FQNEAQ. V was pared by 5 bases and J by 11 bases, with 11 bases of the junction left unmatched. The CDR3 is made up of 13 amino acids. This chain connects TRBV7-8 to TRBJ2-5; TRBD2 matches 7 bases. The sequenced sample was PBMCs. This receptor was identified in a man aged 40-55 years in good health and CMV-seropositive. The CDR3 reads CASSTTPAGEQYF. The CDR3 coding sequence is TGTGCCAGCAGCACTACCCCGGCGGGGGAGCAGTACTTC.